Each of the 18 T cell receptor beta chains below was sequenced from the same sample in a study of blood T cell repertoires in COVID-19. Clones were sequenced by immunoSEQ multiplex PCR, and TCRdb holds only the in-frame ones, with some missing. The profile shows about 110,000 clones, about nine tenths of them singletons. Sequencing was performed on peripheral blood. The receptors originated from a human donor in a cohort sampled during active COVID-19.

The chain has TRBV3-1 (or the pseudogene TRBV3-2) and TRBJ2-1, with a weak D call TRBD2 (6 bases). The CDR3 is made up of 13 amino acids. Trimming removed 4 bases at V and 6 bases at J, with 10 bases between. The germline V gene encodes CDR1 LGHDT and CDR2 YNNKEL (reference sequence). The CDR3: CASSPGLTNEQFF. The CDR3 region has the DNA TGTGCCAGCAGCCCCGGACTAACCAATGAGCAGTTCTTC.

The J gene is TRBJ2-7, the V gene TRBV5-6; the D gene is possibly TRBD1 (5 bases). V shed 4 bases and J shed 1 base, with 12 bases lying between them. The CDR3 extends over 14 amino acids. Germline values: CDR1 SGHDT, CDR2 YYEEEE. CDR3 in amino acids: CASSPPRASYEQYF. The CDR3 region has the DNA TGTGCCAGCAGCCCACCCAGGGCTTCCTACGAGCAGTACTTC.

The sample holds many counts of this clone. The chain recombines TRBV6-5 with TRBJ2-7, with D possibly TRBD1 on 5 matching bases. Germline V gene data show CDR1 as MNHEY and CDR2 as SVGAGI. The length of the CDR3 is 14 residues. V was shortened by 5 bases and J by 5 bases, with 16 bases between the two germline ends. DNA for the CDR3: TGTGCCAGCAGTCAGTCTCAGGGAATCGACGAGCAGTACTTC. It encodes CASSQSQGIDEQYF.

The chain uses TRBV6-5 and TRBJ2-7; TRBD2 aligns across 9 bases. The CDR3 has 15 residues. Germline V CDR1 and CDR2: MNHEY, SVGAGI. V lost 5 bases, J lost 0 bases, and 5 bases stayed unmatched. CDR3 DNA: TGTGCCAGCAGTCGCGGGGGGGGGAGCTCCTACGAGCAGTACTTC. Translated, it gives CASSRGGGSSYEQYF.

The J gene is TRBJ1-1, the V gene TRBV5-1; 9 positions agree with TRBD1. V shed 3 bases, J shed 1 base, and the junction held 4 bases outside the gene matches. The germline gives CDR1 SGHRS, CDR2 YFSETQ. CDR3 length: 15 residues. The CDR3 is CASSWRTGENTEAFF. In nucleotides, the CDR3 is TGCGCCAGCAGCTGGAGGACAGGGGAGAACACTGAAGCTTTCTTT.

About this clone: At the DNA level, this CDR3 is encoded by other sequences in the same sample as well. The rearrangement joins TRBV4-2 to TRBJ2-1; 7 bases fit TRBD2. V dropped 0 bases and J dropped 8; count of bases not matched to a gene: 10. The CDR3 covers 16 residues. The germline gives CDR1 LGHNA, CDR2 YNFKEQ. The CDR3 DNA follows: TGTGCCAGCAGCCAAGATGGGTGGGAGGCGGGGGATGAGCAGTTCTTC. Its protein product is CASSQDGWEAGDEQFF.

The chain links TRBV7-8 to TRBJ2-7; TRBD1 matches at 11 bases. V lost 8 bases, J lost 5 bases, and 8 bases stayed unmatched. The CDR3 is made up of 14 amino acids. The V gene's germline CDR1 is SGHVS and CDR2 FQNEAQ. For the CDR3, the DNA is TGTGCCAGCCGCCGGGACAGGGGGGCCCACGAGCAGTACTTC. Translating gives CASRRDRGAHEQYF.

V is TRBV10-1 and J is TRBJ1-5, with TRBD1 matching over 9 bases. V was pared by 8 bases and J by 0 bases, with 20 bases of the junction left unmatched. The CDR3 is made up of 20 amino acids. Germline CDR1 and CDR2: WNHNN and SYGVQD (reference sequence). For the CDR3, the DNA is TGCGCCAGCGGCCGGGACAGGGAAATTGGAAAACGAGATAGCAATCAGCCCCAGCATTTT. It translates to CASGRDREIGKRDSNQPQHF.

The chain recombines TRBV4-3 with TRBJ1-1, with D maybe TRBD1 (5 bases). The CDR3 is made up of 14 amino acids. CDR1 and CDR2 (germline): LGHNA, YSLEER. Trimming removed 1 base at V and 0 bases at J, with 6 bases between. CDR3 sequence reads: CASSQAGMNTEAFF. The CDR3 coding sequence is TGCGCCAGCAGCCAAGCAGGGATGAACACTGAAGCTTTCTTT.

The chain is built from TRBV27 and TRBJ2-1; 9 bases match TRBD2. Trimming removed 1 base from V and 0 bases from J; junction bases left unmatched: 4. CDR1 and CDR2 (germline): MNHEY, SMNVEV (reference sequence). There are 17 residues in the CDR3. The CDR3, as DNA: TGTGCCAGCAGTTTATTAACTAGCGGGTACTCCTACAATGAGCAGTTCTTC. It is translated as CASSLLTSGYSYNEQFF.

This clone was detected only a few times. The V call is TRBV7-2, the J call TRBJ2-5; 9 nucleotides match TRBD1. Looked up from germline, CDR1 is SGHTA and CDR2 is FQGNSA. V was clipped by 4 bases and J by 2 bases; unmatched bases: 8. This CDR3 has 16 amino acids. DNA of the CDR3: TGTGCCAGCAGCTCAACCGGGACAGGGTTACAAGAGACCCAGTACTTC. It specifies CASSSTGTGLQETQYF.

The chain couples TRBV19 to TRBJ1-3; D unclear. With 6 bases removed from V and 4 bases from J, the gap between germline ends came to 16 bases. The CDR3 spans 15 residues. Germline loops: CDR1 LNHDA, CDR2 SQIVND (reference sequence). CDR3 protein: CASSPYWSAGNTIYF. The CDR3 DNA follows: TGTGCCAGTAGCCCGTATTGGTCCGCGGGAAACACCATATATTTT.

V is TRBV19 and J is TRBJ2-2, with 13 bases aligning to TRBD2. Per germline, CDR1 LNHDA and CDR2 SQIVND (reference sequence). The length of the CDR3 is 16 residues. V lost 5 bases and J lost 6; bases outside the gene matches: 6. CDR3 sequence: CASSARLAGGPGELFF. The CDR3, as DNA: TGTGCCAGTAGTGCCCGACTAGCGGGAGGCCCCGGGGAGCTGTTTTTT.

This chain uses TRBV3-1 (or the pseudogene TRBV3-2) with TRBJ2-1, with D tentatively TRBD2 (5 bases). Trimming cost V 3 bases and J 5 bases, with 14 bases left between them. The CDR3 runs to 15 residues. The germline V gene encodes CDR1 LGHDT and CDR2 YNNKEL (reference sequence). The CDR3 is CASSQGRGANNEQFF. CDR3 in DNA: TGTGCCAGCAGCCAGGGCCGGGGAGCTAACAATGAGCAGTTCTTC.

The CDR3 protein is CASSLRLAGGSTGELFF. CDR3 DNA sequence: TGTGCCAGCAGCTTAAGACTAGCGGGGGGGAGTACCGGGGAGCTGTTTTTT. The chain has TRBV7-8 and TRBJ2-2, with 14 positions matching TRBD2. CDR1 is SGHVS and CDR2 is FQNEAQ in the germline V gene. The trim removed 2 bases at V and 5 bases at J, leaving 4 bases unmatched. This CDR3 spans 17 amino acids.

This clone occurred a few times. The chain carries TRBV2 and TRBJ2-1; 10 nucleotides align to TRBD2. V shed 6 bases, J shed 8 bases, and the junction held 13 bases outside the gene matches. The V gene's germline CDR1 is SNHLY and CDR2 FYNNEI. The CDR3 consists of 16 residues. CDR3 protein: CASRRTAGGISDEQFF. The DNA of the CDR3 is TGTGCCAGCAGGCGAACAGCGGGAGGGATTAGCGATGAGCAGTTCTTC.

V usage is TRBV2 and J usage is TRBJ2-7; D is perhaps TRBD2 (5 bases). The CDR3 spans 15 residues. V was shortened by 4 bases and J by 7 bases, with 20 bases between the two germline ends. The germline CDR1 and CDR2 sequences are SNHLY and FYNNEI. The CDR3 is CASSGPDQPGGEQYF. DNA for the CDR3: TGTGCCAGCAGTGGTCCGGACCAACCTGGCGGGGAGCAGTACTTC. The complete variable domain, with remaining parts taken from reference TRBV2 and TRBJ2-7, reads EPEVTQTPSHQVTQMGQEVILRCVPISNHLYFYWYRQILGQKVEFLVSFYNNEISEKSEIFDDQFSVERPDGSNFTLKIRSTKLEDSAMYFCASSGPDQPGGEQYFGPGTRLTVT.

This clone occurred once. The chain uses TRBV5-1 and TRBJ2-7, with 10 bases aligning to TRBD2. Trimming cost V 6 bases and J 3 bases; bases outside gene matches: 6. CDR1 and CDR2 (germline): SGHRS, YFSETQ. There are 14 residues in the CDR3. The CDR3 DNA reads TGCGCCAGCACCCTAGCGGGAGAGCTCTACGAGCAGTACTTC. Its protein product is CASTLAGELYEQYF.